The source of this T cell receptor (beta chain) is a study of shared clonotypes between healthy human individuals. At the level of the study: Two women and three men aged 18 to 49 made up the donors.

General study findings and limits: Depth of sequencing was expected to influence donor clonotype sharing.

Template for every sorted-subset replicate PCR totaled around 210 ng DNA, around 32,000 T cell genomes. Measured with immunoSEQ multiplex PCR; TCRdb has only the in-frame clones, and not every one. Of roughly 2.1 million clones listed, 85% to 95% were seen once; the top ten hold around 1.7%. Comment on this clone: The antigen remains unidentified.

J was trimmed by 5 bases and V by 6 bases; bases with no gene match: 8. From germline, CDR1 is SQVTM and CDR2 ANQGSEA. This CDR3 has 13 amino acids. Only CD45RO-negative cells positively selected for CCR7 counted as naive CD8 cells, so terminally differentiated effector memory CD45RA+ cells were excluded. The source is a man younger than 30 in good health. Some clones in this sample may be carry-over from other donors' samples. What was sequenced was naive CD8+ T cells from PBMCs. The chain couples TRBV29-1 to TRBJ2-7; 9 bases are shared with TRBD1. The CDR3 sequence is CSVEDRGRHEQYF. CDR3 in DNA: TGCAGCGTGGAGGACAGGGGTCGCCACGAGCAGTACTTC.